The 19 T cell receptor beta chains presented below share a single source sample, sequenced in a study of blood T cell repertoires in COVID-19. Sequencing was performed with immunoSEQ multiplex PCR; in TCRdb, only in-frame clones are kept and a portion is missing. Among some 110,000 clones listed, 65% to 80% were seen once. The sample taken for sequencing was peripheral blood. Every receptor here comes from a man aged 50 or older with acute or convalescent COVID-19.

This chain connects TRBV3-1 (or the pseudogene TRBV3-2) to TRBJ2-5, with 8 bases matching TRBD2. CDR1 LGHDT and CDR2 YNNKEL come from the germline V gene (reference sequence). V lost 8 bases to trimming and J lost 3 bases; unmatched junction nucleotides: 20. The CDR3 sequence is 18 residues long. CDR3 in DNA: TGTGCCAGCCAAAGGACCGGGTACGGCACTAGCGGTAAAGAGACCCAGTACTTC. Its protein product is CASQRTGYGTSGKETQYF.

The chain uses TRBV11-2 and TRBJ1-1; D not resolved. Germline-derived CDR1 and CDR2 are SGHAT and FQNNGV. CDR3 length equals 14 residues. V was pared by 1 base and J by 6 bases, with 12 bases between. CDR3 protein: CASSLGFQNSEAFF. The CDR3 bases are TGTGCCAGCAGCTTAGGGTTCCAGAATTCTGAAGCTTTCTTT.

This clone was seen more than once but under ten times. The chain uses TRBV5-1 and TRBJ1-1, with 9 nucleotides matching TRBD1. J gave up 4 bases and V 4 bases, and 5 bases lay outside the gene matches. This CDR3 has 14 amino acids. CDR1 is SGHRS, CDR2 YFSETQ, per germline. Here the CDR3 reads CASSQGTGSTEAFF. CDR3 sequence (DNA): TGCGCCAGCAGCCAGGGGACAGGGAGCACTGAAGCTTTCTTT. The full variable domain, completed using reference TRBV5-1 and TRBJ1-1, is KAGVTQTPRYLIKTRGQQVTLSCSPISGHRSVSWYQQTPGQGLQFLFEYFSETQRNKGNFPGRFSGRQFSNSRSEMNVSTLELGDSALYLCASSQGTGSTEAFFGQGTRLTVV.

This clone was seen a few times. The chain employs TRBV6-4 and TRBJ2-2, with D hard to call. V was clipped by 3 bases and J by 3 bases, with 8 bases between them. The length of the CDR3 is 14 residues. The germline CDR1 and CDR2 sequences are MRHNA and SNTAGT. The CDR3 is CASSEVRDTGELFF. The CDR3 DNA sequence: TGTGCCAGCAGTGAAGTTCGGGACACCGGGGAGCTGTTTTTT.

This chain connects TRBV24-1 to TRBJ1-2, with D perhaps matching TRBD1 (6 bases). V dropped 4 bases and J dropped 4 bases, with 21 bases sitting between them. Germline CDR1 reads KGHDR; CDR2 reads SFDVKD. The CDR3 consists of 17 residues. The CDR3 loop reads CATSDPLMDRKPYGYTF. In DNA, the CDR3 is TGTGCCACCAGTGACCCCCTGATGGACAGAAAACCCTATGGCTACACCTTC.

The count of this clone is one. In nucleotides, the CDR3 is TGTGCCAGCAGCCAGGGGGGGACAGGGGCGTTTGGCAATCAGCCCCAGCATTTT. This gives the protein CASSQGGTGAFGNQPQHF. The chain combines TRBV3-1 (or the pseudogene TRBV3-2) with TRBJ1-5; TRBD1 matches at 10 bases. This CDR3 contains 18 residues. Trimming cost V 3 bases and J 2 bases; bases outside gene matches: 10. Looked up from germline, CDR1 is LGHDT and CDR2 is YNNKEL (reference sequence).

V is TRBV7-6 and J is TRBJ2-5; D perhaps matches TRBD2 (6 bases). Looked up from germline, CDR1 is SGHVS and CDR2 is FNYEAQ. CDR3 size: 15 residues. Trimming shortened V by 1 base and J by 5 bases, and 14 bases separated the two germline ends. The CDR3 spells CASSLEVGGGETQYF. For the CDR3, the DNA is TGTGCCAGCAGCTTAGAGGTCGGAGGAGGGGAGACCCAGTACTTC. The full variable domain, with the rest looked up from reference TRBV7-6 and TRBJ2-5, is GAGVSQSPRYKVTKRGQDVALRCDPISGHVSLYWYRQALGQGPEFLTYFNYEAQQDKSGLPNDRFSAERPEGSISTLTIQRTEQRDSAMYRCASSLEVGGGETQYFGPGTRLLVL.

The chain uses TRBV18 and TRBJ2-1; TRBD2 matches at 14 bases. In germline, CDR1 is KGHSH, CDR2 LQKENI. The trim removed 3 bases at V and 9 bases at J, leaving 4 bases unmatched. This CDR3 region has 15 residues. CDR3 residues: CASSPLGLAGGEQFF. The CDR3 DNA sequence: TGTGCCAGCTCACCCCTCGGACTAGCGGGAGGTGAGCAGTTCTTC. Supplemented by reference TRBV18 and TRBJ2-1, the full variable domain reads NAGVMQNPRHLVRRRGQEARLRCSPMKGHSHVYWYRQLPEEGLKFMVYLQKENIIDESGMPKERFSAEFPKEGPSILRIQQVVRGDSAAYFCASSPLGLAGGEQFFGPGTRLTVL.

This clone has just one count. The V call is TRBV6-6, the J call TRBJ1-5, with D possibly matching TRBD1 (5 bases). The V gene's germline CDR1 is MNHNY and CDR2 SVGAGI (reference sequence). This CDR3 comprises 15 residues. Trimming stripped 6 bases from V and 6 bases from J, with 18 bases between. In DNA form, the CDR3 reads TGTGCCAGCAGCTACGGGGCTGGGTCCGGTCAGCCCCAGCATTTT. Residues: CASSYGAGSGQPQHF.

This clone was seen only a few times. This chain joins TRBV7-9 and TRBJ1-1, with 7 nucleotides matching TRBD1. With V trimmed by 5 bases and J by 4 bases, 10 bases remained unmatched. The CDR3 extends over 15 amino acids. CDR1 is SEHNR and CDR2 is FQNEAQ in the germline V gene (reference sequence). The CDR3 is CASSPLPGGGTEAFF. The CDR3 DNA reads TGTGCCAGCAGCCCATTACCAGGGGGAGGCACTGAAGCTTTCTTT.

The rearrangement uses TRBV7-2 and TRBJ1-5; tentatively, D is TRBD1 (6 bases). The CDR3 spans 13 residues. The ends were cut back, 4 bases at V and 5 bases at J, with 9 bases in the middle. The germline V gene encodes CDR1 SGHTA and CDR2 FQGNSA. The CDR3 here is CASSYQGHQPQHF. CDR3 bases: TGTGCCAGCAGCTACCAGGGGCATCAGCCCCAGCATTTT.

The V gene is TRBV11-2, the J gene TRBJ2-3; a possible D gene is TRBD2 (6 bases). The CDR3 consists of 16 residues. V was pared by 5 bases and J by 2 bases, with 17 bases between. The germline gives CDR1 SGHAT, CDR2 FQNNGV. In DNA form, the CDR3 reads TGTGCCAGCAGCCCCCGAAGCGGAGGGCCCACAGATACGCAGTATTTT. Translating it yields CASSPRSGGPTDTQYF.

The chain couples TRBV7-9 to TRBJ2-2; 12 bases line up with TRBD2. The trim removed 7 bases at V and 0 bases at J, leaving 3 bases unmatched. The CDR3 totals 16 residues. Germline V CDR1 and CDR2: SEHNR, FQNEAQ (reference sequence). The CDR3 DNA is TGTGCCAGCAACCGACTAGCGGGGGCGAACACCGGGGAGCTGTTTTTT. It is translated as CASNRLAGANTGELFF. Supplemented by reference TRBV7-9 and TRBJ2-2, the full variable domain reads DTGVSQNPRHKITKRGQNVTFRCDPISEHNRLYWYRQTLGQGPEFLTYFQNEAQLEKSRLLSDRFSAERPKGSFSTLEIQRTEQGDSAMYLCASNRLAGANTGELFFGEGSRLTVL.

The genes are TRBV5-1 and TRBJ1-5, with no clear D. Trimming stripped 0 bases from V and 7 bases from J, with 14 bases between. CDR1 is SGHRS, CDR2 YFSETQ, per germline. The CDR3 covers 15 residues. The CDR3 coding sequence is TGCGCCAGCAGCTTGGACGGGAAAGGGCGCCAGCCCCAGCATTTT. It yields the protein CASSLDGKGRQPQHF.

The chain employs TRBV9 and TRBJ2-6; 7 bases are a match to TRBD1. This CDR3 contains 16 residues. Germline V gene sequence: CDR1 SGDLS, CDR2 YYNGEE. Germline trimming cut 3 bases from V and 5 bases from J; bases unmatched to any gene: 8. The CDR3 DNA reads TGTGCCAGCAGCGCCGGGACAGTTGGGAGGGCCAACGTCCTGACTTTC. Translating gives CASSAGTVGRANVLTF.

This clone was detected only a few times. The CDR3 here is CASSGGQGDSDNSPLHF. CDR3 bases: TGTGCCAGCAGCGGCGGACAGGGGGACAGCGATAATTCACCCCTCCACTTT. The gene calls are TRBV9 and TRBJ1-6; TRBD1 matches 10 bases. The V gene end was trimmed by 3 bases and the J gene end by 5 bases; junction bases not matched to a gene: 8. The CDR3 loop spans 17 amino acids. Germline V CDR1 and CDR2: SGDLS, YYNGEE.

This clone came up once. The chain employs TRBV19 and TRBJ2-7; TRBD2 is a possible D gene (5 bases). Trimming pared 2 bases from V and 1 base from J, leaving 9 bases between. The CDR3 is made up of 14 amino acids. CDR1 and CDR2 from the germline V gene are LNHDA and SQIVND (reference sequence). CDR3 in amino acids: CASSISGRSYEQYF. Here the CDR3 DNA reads TGTGCCAGTAGTATAAGCGGCAGGTCCTACGAGCAGTACTTC.

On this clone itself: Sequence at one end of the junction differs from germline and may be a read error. CDR3 region: CDSTAGSRNEQFF. Here the CDR3 DNA reads TGTGACAGTACAGCGGGATCCCGCAATGAGCAGTTCTTC. This chain uses TRBV19 with TRBJ2-1, with TRBD2 matching 7 bases. Germline V gene sequence: CDR1 LNHDA, CDR2 SQIVND (reference sequence). This CDR3 is 13 amino acids long.

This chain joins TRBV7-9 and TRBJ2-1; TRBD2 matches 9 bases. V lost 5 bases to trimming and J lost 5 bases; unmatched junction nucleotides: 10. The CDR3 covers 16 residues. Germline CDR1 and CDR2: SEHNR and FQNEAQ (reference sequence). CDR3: CASSNKGLARHNEQFF. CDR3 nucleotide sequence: TGTGCCAGCAGCAACAAGGGACTAGCACGACACAATGAGCAGTTCTTC.